These T cell receptor beta chains were read from a single sample in a study of liver allograft versus peripheral blood T cells. MiXCR was run by TCRdb on the reads, yielding one entry per CDR3 protein. The sample consists of around 12,000 distinct CDR3 sequences, around 18% of them appearing once. The source of these receptors is a human patient who had a liver transplant. Some T cells may have come from the graft donor. Both conserved end residues are part of each CDR3. Fields, in order: CDR3 length, V gene, clone size, D gene, J gene, CDR3 protein, CDR3 DNA. The D gene is left open where the match is weak. Clone size is stated in some rows and not others, as once, few, many or a class when expanded.

cdr3_length: 14
v_call: TRBV19
clone_size: medium-sized
d_call: TRBD2
j_call: TRBJ2-1
cdr3_aa: CASSGTILGNEQFF
cdr3_nt: TGTGCCAGTAGTGGGACTATCTTAGGAAATGAGCAGTTCTTC

cdr3_length: 15
v_call: TRBV6-1
clone_size: many
d_call: .
j_call: TRBJ2-7
cdr3_aa: CASSGKRTVNYEQYF
cdr3_nt: TGTGCCAGCAGTGGGAAAAGGACAGTGAACTACGAGCAGTACTTC

cdr3_length: 13
v_call: TRBV20-1
clone_size: .
d_call: .
j_call: TRBJ2-5
cdr3_aa: CSVKARAQETQYF
cdr3_nt: TGCAGTGTTAAGGCCAGGGCTCAAGAGACCCAGTACTTC

cdr3_length: 12
v_call: TRBV15
clone_size: medium-sized
d_call: .
j_call: TRBJ1-2
cdr3_aa: CATSREDYGYTF
cdr3_nt: TGTGCCACCAGCAGAGAAGATTATGGCTACACCTTC

cdr3_length: 17
v_call: TRBV20-1
clone_size: .
d_call: TRBD2
j_call: TRBJ2-7
cdr3_aa: CSARTQSGGPSHREQYF
cdr3_nt: TGCAGTGCTAGGACGCAGTCGGGGGGGCCCTCGCACCGAGAGCAGTACTTC

cdr3_length: 14
v_call: TRBV20-1
clone_size: .
d_call: .
j_call: TRBJ1-5
cdr3_aa: CSARFRWNNQPQHF
cdr3_nt: TGCAGTGCTAGGTTTAGATGGAACAATCAGCCCCAGCATTTT

cdr3_length: 16
v_call: TRBV5-6
clone_size: .
d_call: TRBD2
j_call: TRBJ2-7
cdr3_aa: CASSLGAGLATYEQYF
cdr3_nt: TGTGCCAGCAGCTTGGGAGCGGGACTCGCAACCTACGAGCAGTACTTC

cdr3_length: 13
v_call: TRBV30
clone_size: few
d_call: .
j_call: TRBJ2-7
cdr3_aa: CAWRLGRAYEQYF
cdr3_nt: TGTGCCTGGAGGCTCGGGAGAGCCTACGAGCAGTACTTC

cdr3_length: 16
v_call: TRBV11-1
clone_size: .
d_call: TRBD1
j_call: TRBJ2-7
cdr3_aa: CASSFSGQGGSYEQYF
cdr3_nt: TGTGCCAGCAGCTTCAGTGGACAGGGTGGTTCTTACGAGCAGTACTTC

cdr3_length: 16
v_call: TRBV28
clone_size: .
d_call: TRBD1
j_call: TRBJ1-5
cdr3_aa: CASSSWGTGVNQPQHF
cdr3_nt: TGTGCCAGCAGCTCCTGGGGGACAGGGGTTAATCAGCCCCAGCATTTT

cdr3_length: 15
v_call: TRBV27
clone_size: few
d_call: TRBD1
j_call: TRBJ1-5
cdr3_aa: CASSSPGTGYQPQHF
cdr3_nt: TGTGCCAGCAGTTCTCCCGGGACAGGGTATCAGCCCCAGCATTTT

cdr3_length: 16
v_call: TRBV7-9
clone_size: many
d_call: .
j_call: TRBJ1-4
cdr3_aa: CASSLVSGATNEKLFF
cdr3_nt: TGTGCCAGCAGCTTAGTTTCCGGGGCAACTAATGAAAAACTGTTTTTT

cdr3_length: 15
v_call: TRBV11-2
clone_size: .
d_call: .
j_call: TRBJ2-3
cdr3_aa: CASSSTGVSTDTQYF
cdr3_nt: TGTGCCAGCAGCTCGACCGGGGTTAGCACAGATACGCAGTATTTT

cdr3_length: 14
v_call: TRBV20-1
clone_size: few
d_call: TRBD2
j_call: TRBJ2-7
cdr3_aa: CSATRTSGRSEQYF
cdr3_nt: TGCAGTGCTACTCGGACTAGCGGGAGATCCGAGCAGTACTTC

cdr3_length: 13
v_call: TRBV28
clone_size: few
d_call: .
j_call: TRBJ1-1
cdr3_aa: CASSVTGLAEAFF
cdr3_nt: TGTGCCAGCAGTGTCACAGGGCTCGCTGAAGCTTTCTTT

cdr3_length: 14
v_call: TRBV28
clone_size: few
d_call: .
j_call: TRBJ1-1
cdr3_aa: CASSYPGGNTEAFF
cdr3_nt: TGTGCCAGCAGTTACCCGGGAGGTAACACTGAAGCTTTCTTT

cdr3_length: 12
v_call: TRBV10-3
clone_size: medium-sized
d_call: .
j_call: TRBJ2-1
cdr3_aa: CAISERGKVQFF
cdr3_nt: TGTGCCATCAGTGAGCGGGGGAAAGTGCAGTTCTTC

cdr3_length: 15
v_call: TRBV27
clone_size: medium-sized
d_call: .
j_call: TRBJ1-5
cdr3_aa: CASSLVGGSNQPQHF
cdr3_nt: TGTGCCAGCAGTTTGGTGGGGGGTAGCAATCAGCCCCAGCATTTT

cdr3_length: 13
v_call: TRBV9
clone_size: .
d_call: .
j_call: TRBJ2-1
cdr3_aa: CASSVGQDNEQFF
cdr3_nt: TGTGCCAGCAGCGTAGGGCAGGACAATGAGCAGTTCTTC

cdr3_length: 13
v_call: TRBV7-3
clone_size: .
d_call: .
j_call: TRBJ1-5
cdr3_aa: CASSPGGNQPQHF
cdr3_nt: TGTGCCAGCAGCCCTGGGGGTAATCAGCCCCAGCATTTT

cdr3_length: 19
v_call: TRBV6-5
clone_size: many
d_call: TRBD1
j_call: TRBJ1-4
cdr3_aa: CASRRSKQGSIWTNEKLFF
cdr3_nt: TGTGCCAGCAGGAGGTCGAAACAGGGGTCGATTTGGACTAATGAAAAACTGTTTTTT

cdr3_length: 16
v_call: TRBV6-2/TRBV6-3
clone_size: medium-sized
d_call: .
j_call: TRBJ1-6
cdr3_aa: CASTGPSEGYNSPLHF
cdr3_nt: TGTGCCAGCACGGGACCTTCGGAGGGCTATAATTCACCCCTCCACTTT

cdr3_length: 20
v_call: TRBV6-5
clone_size: medium-sized
d_call: .
j_call: TRBJ2-2
cdr3_aa: CASSYSIRAAFRGGTGELFF
cdr3_nt: TGTGCCAGCAGTTACTCGATCCGGGCAGCATTCAGGGGAGGCACCGGGGAGCTGTTTTTT

cdr3_length: 14
v_call: TRBV30
clone_size: few
d_call: .
j_call: TRBJ2-3
cdr3_aa: CAWSVKGSTDTQYF
cdr3_nt: TGTGCCTGGAGTGTAAAGGGGAGCACAGATACGCAGTATTTT

cdr3_length: 14
v_call: TRBV9
clone_size: medium-sized
d_call: .
j_call: TRBJ1-2
cdr3_aa: CASSVSEGDYGYTF
cdr3_nt: TGTGCCAGCAGCGTATCGGAGGGTGACTATGGCTACACCTTC

cdr3_length: 17
v_call: TRBV12-3/TRBV12-4
clone_size: few
d_call: TRBD2
j_call: TRBJ2-2
cdr3_aa: CASSLSPGGANTGELFF
cdr3_nt: TGTGCCAGCAGTTTAAGCCCGGGAGGGGCGAACACCGGGGAGCTGTTTTTT

cdr3_length: 14
v_call: TRBV20-1
clone_size: .
d_call: TRBD2
j_call: TRBJ2-1
cdr3_aa: CSARRGGILNEQFF
cdr3_nt: TGCAGTGCTAGGCGGGGGGGGATTTTGAATGAGCAGTTCTTC

cdr3_length: 15
v_call: TRBV19
clone_size: many
d_call: TRBD1
j_call: TRBJ1-5
cdr3_aa: CASSSLDRGNQPQHF
cdr3_nt: TGTGCCAGTAGTTCCCTGGACAGGGGCAATCAGCCCCAGCATTTT

cdr3_length: 15
v_call: TRBV7-2
clone_size: medium-sized
d_call: .
j_call: TRBJ2-1
cdr3_aa: CASSLVNRRDNEQFF
cdr3_nt: TGTGCCAGCAGCTTAGTGAACAGACGAGACAATGAGCAGTTCTTC

cdr3_length: 16
v_call: TRBV6-6
clone_size: .
d_call: TRBD1
j_call: TRBJ2-1
cdr3_aa: CASSPFPGGSYNEQFF
cdr3_nt: TGTGCCAGCAGTCCCTTCCCAGGGGGCTCCTACAATGAGCAGTTCTTC

cdr3_length: 14
v_call: TRBV20-1
clone_size: .
d_call: .
j_call: TRBJ1-5
cdr3_aa: CSARPGVSNQPQHF
cdr3_nt: TGCAGTGCTAGGCCCGGAGTTAGCAATCAGCCCCAGCATTTT

cdr3_length: 15
v_call: TRBV28
clone_size: medium-sized
d_call: TRBD1
j_call: TRBJ1-2
cdr3_aa: CASLSPGQGPYGYTF
cdr3_nt: TGTGCCAGCTTATCACCGGGACAGGGTCCCTATGGCTACACCTTC

cdr3_length: 13
v_call: TRBV7-2
clone_size: medium-sized
d_call: .
j_call: TRBJ1-3
cdr3_aa: CASSFKQGNTIYF
cdr3_nt: TGTGCCAGCAGCTTCAAACAGGGAAACACCATATATTTT

cdr3_length: 13
v_call: TRBV11-3
clone_size: .
d_call: .
j_call: TRBJ2-4
cdr3_aa: CASSPRDSPVQYF
cdr3_nt: TGTGCCAGCAGCCCGCGGGACAGTCCAGTTCAGTACTTC

cdr3_length: 13
v_call: TRBV6-6
clone_size: many
d_call: .
j_call: TRBJ2-7
cdr3_aa: CASSKTSTHEQYF
cdr3_nt: TGTGCCAGCAGCAAGACTAGTACACACGAGCAGTACTTC

cdr3_length: 17
v_call: TRBV20-1
clone_size: .
d_call: TRBD1
j_call: TRBJ2-1
cdr3_aa: CSARPGAPGQGLNEQFF
cdr3_nt: TGCAGTGCTAGGCCGGGCGCTCCGGGACAGGGGTTGAATGAGCAGTTCTTC

cdr3_length: 11
v_call: TRBV29-1
clone_size: medium-sized
d_call: .
j_call: TRBJ1-2
cdr3_aa: CSVGDYYGYTF
cdr3_nt: TGCAGCGTTGGGGATTACTATGGCTACACCTTC

cdr3_length: 15
v_call: TRBV18
clone_size: large
d_call: TRBD2
j_call: TRBJ2-1
cdr3_aa: CASSPPSGSLNEQFF
cdr3_nt: TGTGCCAGCTCACCACCTAGCGGGAGCCTCAATGAGCAGTTCTTC

cdr3_length: 16
v_call: TRBV12-3/TRBV12-4
clone_size: few
d_call: TRBD1
j_call: TRBJ2-4
cdr3_aa: CASSFRDSLPKNIQYF
cdr3_nt: TGTGCCAGCAGTTTTCGGGACAGCCTACCCAAAAACATTCAGTACTTC

cdr3_length: 16
v_call: TRBV12-3/TRBV12-4
clone_size: .
d_call: .
j_call: TRBJ1-2
cdr3_aa: CASSLGQANRLRGYTF
cdr3_nt: TGTGCCAGCAGTTTAGGGCAGGCCAACCGCCTGAGAGGCTACACCTTC

cdr3_length: 14
v_call: TRBV5-1
clone_size: .
d_call: .
j_call: TRBJ2-7
cdr3_aa: CASSLDRSPFEQYF
cdr3_nt: TGCGCCAGCAGTCTCGACAGGAGTCCTTTCGAGCAGTACTTC